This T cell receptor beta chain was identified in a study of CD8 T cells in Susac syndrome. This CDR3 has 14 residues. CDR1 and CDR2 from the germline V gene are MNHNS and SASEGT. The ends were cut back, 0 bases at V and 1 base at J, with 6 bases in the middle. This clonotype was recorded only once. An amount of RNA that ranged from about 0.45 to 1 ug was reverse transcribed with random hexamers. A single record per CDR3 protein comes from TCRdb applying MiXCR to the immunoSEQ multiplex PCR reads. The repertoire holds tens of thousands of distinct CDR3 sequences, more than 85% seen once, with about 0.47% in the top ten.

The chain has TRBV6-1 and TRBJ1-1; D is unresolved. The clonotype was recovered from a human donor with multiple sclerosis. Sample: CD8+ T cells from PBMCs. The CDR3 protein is CASSEALENTEAFF. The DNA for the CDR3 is TGTGCCAGCAGTGAAGCCTTGGAGAACACTGAAGCTTTCTTT.